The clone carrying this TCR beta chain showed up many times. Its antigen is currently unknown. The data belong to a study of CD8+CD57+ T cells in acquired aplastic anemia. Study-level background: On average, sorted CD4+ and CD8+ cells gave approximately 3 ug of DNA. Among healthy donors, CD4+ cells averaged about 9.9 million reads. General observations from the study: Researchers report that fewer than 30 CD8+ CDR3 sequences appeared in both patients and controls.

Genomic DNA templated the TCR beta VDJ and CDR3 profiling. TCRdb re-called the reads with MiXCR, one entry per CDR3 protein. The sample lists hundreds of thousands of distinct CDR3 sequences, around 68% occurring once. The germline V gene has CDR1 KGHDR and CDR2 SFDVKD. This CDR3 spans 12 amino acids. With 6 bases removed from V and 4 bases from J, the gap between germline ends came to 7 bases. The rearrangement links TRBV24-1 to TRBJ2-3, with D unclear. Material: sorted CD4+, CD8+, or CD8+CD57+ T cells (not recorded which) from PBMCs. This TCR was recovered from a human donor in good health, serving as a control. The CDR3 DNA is TGTGCCACCAGTATCAGAGCAGATACGCAGTATTTT. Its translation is CATSIRADTQYF.